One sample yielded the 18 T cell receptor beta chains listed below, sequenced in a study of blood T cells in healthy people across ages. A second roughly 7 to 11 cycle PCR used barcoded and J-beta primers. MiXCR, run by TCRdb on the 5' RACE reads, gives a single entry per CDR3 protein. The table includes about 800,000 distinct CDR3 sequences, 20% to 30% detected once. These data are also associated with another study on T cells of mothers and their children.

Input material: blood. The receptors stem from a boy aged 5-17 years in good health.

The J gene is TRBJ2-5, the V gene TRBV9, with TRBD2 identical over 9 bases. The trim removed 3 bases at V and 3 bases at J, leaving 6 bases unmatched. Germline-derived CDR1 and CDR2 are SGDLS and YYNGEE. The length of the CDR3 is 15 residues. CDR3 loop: CASSDGLAQEETQYF. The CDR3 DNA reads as TGTGCCAGCAGCGACGGACTAGCGCAGGAAGAGACCCAGTACTTC.

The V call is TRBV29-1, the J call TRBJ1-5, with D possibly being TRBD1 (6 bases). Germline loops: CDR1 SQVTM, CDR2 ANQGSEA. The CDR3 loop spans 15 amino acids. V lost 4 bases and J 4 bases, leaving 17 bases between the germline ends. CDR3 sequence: CSVVVAGEANQPQHF. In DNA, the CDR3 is TGCAGCGTTGTAGTGGCAGGGGAGGCGAATCAGCCCCAGCATTTT.

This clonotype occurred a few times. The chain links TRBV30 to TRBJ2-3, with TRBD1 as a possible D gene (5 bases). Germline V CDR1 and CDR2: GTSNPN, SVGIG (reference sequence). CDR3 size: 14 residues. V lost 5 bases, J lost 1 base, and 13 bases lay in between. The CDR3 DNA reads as TGTGCCTGGTCTCTGTCCAGGGGCACAGATACGCAGTATTTT. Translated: CAWSLSRGTDTQYF.

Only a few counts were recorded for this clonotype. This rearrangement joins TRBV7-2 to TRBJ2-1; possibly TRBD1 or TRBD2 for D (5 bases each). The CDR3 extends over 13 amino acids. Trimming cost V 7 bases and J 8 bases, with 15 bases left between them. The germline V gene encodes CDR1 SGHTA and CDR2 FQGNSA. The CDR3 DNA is TGTGCCAGCAACCTCTTCAGGGACCATGAGCAGTTCTTC. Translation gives CASNLFRDHEQFF.

The CDR3 region is CASSYSNNDRGHETQYF. Written as DNA, the CDR3 is TGTGCCAGCAGTTACTCCAATAACGACAGGGGGCACGAGACCCAGTACTTC. This sequence joins TRBV6-5 and TRBJ2-5, with 10 bases matching TRBD1. Germline assignment: CDR1 MNHEY and CDR2 SVGAGI. The CDR3 is 17 residues long. Trimming removed 0 bases from V and 5 bases from J; junction bases left unmatched: 9.

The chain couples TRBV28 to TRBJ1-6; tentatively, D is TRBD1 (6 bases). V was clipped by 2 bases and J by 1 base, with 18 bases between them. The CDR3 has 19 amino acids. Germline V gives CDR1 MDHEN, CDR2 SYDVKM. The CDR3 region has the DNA TGTGCCAGCAGTTTAGAGTGGGCAGGGGATAGTTCCTATAATTCACCCCTCCACTTT. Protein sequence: CASSLEWAGDSSYNSPLHF.

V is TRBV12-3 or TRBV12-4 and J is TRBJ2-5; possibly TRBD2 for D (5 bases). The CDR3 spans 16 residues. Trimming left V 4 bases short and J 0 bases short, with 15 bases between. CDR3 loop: CASSSVDGVNQETQYF. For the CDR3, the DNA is TGTGCCAGCAGTTCCGTCGACGGGGTTAACCAAGAGACCCAGTACTTC.

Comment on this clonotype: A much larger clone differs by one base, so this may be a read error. This CDR3 is CASSMYNEQFF. CDR3 DNA sequence: TGTGCCAGCAGTATGTACAATGAGCAGTTCTTC. The rearrangement uses TRBV27 and TRBJ2-1; unclear D gene. Trimming took off 5 bases at V and 4 bases at J, with 3 bases between the two ends. Per germline, CDR1 MNHEY and CDR2 SMNVEV (reference sequence). This CDR3 has 11 amino acids.

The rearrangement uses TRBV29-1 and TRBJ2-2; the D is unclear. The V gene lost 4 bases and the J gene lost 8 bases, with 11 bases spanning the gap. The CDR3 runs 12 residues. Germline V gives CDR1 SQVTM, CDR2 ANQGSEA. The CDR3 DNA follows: TGCAGCGTTGTTGGTTCCGTAGGGGAGCTGTTTTTT. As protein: CSVVGSVGELFF.

CDR3 bases: TGTGCCAGCAGCCTGGGACAGGGTGGCGAGCAGTACTTC. It specifies CASSLGQGGEQYF. The V and J genes are TRBV7-9 and TRBJ2-7; the match to TRBD1 covers 9 bases. CDR1 SEHNR and CDR2 FQNEAQ come from the germline V gene (reference sequence). V shed 5 bases, J shed 6 bases, and the junction held 5 bases outside the gene matches. This CDR3 has 13 amino acids.

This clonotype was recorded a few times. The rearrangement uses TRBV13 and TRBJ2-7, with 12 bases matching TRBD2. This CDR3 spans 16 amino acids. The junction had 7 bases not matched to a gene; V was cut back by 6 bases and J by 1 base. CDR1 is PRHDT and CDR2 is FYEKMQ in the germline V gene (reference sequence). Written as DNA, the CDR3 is TGTGCCAGCAGGCGTCCCGGGACTAGCGGGTCCTACGAGCAGTACTTC. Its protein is CASRRPGTSGSYEQYF.

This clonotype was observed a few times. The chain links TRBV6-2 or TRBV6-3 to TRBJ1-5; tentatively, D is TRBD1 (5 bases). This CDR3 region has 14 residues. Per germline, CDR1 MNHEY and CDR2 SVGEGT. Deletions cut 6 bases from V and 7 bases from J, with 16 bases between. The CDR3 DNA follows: TGTGCCAGCAGGGGGGAGGGGTTCAGCCAGCCCCAGCATTTT. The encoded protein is CASRGEGFSQPQHF.

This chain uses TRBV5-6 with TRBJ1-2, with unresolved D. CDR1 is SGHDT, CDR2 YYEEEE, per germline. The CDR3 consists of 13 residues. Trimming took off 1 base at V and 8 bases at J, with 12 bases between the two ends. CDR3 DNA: TGTGCCAGCAGCTTGAACCCCGTACAAGGCTACACCTTC. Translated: CASSLNPVQGYTF.

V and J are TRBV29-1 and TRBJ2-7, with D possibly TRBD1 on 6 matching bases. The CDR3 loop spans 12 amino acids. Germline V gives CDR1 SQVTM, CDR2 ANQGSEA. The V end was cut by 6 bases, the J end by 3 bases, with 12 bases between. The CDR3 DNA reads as TGCAGCGTGATTCCGGACAGCTACGAGCAGTACTTC. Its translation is CSVIPDSYEQYF.

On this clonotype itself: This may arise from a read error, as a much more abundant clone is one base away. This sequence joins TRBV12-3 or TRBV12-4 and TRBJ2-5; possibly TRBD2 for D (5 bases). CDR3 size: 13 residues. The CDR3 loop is CASSLAHGETQYF. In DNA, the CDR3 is TGTGCCAGCAGCTTAGCGCATGGAGAGACCCAGTACTTC.

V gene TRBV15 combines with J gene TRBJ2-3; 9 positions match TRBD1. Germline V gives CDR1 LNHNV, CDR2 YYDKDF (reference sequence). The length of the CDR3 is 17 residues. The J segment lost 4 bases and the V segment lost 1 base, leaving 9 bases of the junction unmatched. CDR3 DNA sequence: TGTGCCACCAGCAGAGCACTGGGACAGGGAGGCGCAGATACGCAGTATTTT. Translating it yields CATSRALGQGGADTQYF.

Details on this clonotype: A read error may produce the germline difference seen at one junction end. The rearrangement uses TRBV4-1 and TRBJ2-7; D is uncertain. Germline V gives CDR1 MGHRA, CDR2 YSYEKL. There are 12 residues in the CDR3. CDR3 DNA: TGCGCCGGCAGCCACGATTCCTACGAGCAGTACTTC. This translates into CAGSHDSYEQYF.

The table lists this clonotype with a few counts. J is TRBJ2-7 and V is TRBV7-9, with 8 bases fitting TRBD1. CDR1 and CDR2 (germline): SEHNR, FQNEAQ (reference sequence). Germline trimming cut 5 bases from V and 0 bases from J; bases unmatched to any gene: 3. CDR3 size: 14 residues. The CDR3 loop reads CASSIQGASYEQYF. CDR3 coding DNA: TGTGCCAGCAGCATCCAGGGGGCCTCCTACGAGCAGTACTTC.